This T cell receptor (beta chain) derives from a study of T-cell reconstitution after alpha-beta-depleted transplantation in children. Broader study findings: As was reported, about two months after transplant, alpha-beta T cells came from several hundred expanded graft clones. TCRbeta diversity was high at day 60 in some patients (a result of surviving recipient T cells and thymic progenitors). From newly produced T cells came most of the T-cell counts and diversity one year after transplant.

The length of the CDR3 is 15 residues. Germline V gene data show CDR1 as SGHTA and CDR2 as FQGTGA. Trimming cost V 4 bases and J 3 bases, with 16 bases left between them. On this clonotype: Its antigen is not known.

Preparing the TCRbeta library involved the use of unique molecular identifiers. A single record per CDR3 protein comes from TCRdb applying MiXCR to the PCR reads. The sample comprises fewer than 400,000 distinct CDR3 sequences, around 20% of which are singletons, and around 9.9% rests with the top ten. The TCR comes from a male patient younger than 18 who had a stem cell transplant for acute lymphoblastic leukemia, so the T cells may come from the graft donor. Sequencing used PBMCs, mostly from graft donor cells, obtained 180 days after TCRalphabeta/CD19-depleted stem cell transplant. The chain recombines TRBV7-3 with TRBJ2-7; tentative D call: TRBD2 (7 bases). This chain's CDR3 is CASSWATGGFYEQYF. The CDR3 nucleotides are TGTGCCAGCAGCTGGGCTACGGGGGGCTTCTACGAGCAGTACTTC. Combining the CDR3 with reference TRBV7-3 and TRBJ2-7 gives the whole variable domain GAGVSQTPSNKVTEKGKYVELRCDPISGHTALYWYRQSLGQGPEFLIYFQGTGAADDSGLPNDRFFAVRPEGSVSTLKIQRTERGDSAVYLCASSWATGGFYEQYFGPGTRLTVT.